This T cell receptor beta chain was sequenced during a study of blood T cell repertoires in COVID-19. Overall study: Samples of COVID-19 (acute and convalescent) were obtained from the United States, Italy and Spain. Sample material is recorded as cDNA or gDNA derived from T cells, B-cell-depleted T cells, or PBMCs.

The table came from immunoSEQ multiplex PCR; TCRdb's copy has only in-frame clones and leaves some out. The table records fewer than 40,000 clones, approximately 86% of them present only once. Trimming cost V 3 bases and J 3 bases; bases outside gene matches: 7. Germline CDR1 and CDR2: LNHDA and SQIVND (reference sequence). This CDR3 contains 15 residues. This TCR was sampled from a woman aged 80 or over with active or convalescent COVID-19. What was sequenced was peripheral blood. This chain joins TRBV19 and TRBJ2-7; TRBD2 matches 8 bases. The CDR3 coding sequence is TGTGCCAGTAGTATTGGGCGGGGGGCCGTCTACGAGCAGTACTTC. It encodes CASSIGRGAVYEQYF. Full variable domain (remainder filled in from reference TRBV19 and TRBJ2-7): DGGITQSPKYLFRKEGQNVTLSCEQNLNHDAMYWYRQDPGQGLRLIYYSQIVNDFQKGDIAEGYSVSREKKESFPLTVTSAQKNPTAFYLCASSIGRGAVYEQYFGPGTRLTVT.